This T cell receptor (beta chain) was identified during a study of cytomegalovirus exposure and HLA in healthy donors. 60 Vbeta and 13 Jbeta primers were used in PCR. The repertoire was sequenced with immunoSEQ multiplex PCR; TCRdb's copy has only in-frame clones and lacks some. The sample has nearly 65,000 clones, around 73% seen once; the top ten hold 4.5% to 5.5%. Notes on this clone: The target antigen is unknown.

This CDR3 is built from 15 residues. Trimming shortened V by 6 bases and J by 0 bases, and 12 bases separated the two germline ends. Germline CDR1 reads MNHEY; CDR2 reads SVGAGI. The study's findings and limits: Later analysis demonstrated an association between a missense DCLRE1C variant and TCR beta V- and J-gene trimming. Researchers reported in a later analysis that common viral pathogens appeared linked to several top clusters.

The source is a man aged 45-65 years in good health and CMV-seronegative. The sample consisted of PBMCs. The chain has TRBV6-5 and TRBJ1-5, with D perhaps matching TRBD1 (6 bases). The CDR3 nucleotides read TGTGCCAGCAGACGACAGGTCAATAGCAATCAGCCCCAGCATTTT. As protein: CASRRQVNSNQPQHF.